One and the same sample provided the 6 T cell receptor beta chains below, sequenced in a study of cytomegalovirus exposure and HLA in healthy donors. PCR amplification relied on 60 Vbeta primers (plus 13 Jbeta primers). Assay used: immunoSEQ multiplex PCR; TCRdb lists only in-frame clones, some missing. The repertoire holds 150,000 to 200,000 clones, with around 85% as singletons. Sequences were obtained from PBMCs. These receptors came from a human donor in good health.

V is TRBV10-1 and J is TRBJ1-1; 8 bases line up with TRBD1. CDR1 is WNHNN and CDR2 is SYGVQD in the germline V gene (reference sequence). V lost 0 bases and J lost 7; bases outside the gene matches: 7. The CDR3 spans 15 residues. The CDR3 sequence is CASSESRQGAGEAFF. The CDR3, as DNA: TGCGCCAGCAGTGAGTCGCGGCAGGGGGCCGGTGAAGCTTTCTTT.

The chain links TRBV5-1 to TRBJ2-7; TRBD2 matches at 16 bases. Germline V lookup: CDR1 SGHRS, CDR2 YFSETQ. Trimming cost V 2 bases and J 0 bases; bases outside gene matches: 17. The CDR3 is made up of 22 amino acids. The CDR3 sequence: CASSLLIKTGTSGGADSYEQYF. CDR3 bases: TGCGCCAGCAGCTTACTTATCAAAACCGGGACTAGCGGGGGGGCGGACTCCTACGAGCAGTACTTC.

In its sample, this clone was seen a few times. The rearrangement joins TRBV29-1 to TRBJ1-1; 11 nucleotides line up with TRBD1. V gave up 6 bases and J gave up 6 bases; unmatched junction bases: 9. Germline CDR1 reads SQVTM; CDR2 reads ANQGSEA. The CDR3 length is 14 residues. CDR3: CSVGGTGGMSEAFF. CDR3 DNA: TGCAGCGTGGGCGGGACAGGGGGGATGTCTGAAGCTTTCTTT. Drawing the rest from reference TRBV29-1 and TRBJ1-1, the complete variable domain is SAVISQKPSRDICQRGTSLTIQCQVDSQVTMMFWYRQQPGQSLTLIATANQGSEATYESGFVIDKFPISRPNLTFSTLTVSNMSPEDSSIYLCSVGGTGGMSEAFFGQGTRLTVV.

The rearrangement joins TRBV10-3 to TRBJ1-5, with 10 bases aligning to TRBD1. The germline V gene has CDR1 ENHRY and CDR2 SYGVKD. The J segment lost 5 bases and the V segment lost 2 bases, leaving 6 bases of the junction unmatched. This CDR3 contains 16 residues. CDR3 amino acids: CAISEPDRGWDQPQHF. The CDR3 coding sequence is TGTGCCATCAGTGAGCCGGACAGGGGGTGGGATCAGCCCCAGCATTTT.

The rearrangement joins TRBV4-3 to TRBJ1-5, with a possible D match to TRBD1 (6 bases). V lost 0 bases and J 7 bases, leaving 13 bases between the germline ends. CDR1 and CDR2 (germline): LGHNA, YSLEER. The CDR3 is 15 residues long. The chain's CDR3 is CASSQDQSQGQPQHF. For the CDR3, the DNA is TGCGCCAGCAGCCAAGATCAGTCCCAGGGGCAGCCCCAGCATTTT.

In DNA form, the CDR3 reads TGCGCCAGCAGCCAAGATATGGTGGCGGAATCACCCCTCCACTTT. Translated, it gives CASSQDMVAESPLHF. V is TRBV4-3 and J is TRBJ1-6; D gene unclear. The V and J ends lost 0 bases and 10 bases respectively, with 13 bases between them. CDR3 length equals 15 residues. Germline assignment: CDR1 LGHNA and CDR2 YSLEER.